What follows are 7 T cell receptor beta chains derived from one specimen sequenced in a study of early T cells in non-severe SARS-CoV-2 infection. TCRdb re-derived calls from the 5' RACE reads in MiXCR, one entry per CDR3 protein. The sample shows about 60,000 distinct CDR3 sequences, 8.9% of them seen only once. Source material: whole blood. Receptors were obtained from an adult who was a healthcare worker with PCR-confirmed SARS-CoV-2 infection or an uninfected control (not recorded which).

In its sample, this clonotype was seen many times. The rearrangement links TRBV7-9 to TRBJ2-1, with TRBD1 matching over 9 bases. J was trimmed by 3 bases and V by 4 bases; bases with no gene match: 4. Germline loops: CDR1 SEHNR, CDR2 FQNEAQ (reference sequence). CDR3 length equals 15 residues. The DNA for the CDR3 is TGTGCCAGCAGCTCGGGGACAGGGCGCTACAATGAGCAGTTCTTC. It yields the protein CASSSGTGRYNEQFF.

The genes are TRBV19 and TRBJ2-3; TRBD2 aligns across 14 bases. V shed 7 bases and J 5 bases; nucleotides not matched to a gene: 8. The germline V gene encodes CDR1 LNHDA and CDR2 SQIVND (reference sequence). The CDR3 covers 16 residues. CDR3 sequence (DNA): TGTGCCAGTACCGCGGGACTAGCGGGAGTACAAGATACGCAGTATTTT. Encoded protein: CASTAGLAGVQDTQYF.

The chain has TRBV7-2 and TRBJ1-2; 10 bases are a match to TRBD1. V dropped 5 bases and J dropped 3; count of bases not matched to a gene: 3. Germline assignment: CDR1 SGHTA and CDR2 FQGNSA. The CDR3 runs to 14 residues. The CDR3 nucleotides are TGTGCCAGCAGCAGACAGGGGGCGTACTATGGCTACACCTTC. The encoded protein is CASSRQGAYYGYTF.

CDR3 sequence: CASSHSKGQGRGLQYF. In DNA, the CDR3 is TGTGCCAGCAGCCATTCCAAAGGACAGGGAAGGGGTCTGCAGTACTTC. The chain has TRBV5-4 and TRBJ2-7; 8 nucleotides match TRBD1. Trimming cost V 4 bases and J 9 bases; bases outside gene matches: 18. From germline, CDR1 is SGHNT and CDR2 YYREEE (reference sequence). The CDR3 is 16 residues long. The full variable domain, its missing parts supplied by reference TRBV5-4 and TRBJ2-7, is ETGVTQSPTHLIKTRGQQVTLRCSSQSGHNTVSWYQQALGQGPQFIFQYYREEENGRGNFPPRFSGLQFPNYSSELNVNALELDDSALYLCASSHSKGQGRGLQYFGPGTRLTVT.

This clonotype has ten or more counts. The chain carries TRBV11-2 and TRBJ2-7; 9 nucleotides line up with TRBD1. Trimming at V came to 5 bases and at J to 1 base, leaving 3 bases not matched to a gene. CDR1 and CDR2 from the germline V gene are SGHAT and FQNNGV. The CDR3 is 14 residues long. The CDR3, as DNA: TGTGCCAGCAGCCCCGGGACAGGGTCCTACGAGCAGTACTTC. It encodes CASSPGTGSYEQYF.

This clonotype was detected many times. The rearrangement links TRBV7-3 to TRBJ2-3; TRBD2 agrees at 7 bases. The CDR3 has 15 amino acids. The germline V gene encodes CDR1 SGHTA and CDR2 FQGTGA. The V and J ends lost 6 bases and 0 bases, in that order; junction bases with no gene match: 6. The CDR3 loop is CASRFAGVSTDTQYF. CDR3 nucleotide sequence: TGTGCCAGCAGGTTCGCGGGAGTCAGCACAGATACGCAGTATTTT. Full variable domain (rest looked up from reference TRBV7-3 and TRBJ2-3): GAGVSQTPSNKVTEKGKYVELRCDPISGHTALYWYRQSLGQGPEFLIYFQGTGAADDSGLPNDRFFAVRPEGSVSTLKIQRTERGDSAVYLCASRFAGVSTDTQYFGPGTRLTVL.

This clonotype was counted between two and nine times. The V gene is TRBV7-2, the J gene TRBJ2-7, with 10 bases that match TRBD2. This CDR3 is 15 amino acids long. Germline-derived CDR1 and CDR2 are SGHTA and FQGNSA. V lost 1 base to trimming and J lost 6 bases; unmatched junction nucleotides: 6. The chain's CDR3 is CASSLGASGRGEQYF. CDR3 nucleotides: TGTGCCAGCAGCTTAGGGGCTAGCGGGAGAGGCGAGCAGTACTTC.